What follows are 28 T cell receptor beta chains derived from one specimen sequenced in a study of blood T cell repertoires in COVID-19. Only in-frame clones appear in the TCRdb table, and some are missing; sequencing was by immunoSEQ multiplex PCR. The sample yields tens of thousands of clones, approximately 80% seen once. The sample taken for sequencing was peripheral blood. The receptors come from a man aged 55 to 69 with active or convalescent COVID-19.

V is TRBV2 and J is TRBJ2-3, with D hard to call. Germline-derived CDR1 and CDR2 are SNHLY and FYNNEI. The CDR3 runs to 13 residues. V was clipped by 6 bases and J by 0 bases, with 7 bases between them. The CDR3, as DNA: TGTGCCAGCAGGCTAGTTAGCACAGATACGCAGTATTTT. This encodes CASRLVSTDTQYF.

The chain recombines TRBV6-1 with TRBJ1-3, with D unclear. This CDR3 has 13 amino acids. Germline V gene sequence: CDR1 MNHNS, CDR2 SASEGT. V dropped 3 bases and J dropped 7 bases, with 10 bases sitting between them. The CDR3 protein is CASSEGRRNTIYF. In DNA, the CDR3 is TGTGCCAGCAGTGAGGGCAGGAGGAACACCATATATTTT.

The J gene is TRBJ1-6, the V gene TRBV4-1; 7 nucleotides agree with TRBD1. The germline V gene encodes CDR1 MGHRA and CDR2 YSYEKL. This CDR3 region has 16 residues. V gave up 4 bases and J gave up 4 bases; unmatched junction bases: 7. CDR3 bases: TGCGCCAGCAGCCGTACTCCGGGACAGTATAATTCACCCCTCCACTTT. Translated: CASSRTPGQYNSPLHF.

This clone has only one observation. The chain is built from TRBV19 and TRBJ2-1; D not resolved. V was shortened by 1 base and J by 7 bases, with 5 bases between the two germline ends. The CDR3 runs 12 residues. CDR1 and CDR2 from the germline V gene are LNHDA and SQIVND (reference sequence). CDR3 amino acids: CASSIGLNEQFF. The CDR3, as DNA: TGTGCCAGTAGTATAGGGCTGAATGAGCAGTTCTTC.

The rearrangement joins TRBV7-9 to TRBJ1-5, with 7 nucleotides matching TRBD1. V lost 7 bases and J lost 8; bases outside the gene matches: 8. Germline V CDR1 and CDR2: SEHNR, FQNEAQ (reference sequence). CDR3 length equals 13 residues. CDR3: CASTSTGMEPQHF. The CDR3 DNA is TGTGCCAGCACCTCGACAGGGATGGAGCCCCAGCATTTT. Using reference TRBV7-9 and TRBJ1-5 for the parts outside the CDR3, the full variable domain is DTGVSQNPRHKITKRGQNVTFRCDPISEHNRLYWYRQTLGQGPEFLTYFQNEAQLEKSRLLSDRFSAERPKGSFSTLEIQRTEQGDSAMYLCASTSTGMEPQHFGDGTRLSIL.

The CDR3 region is CASSIDKNTEAFF. The CDR3 DNA reads as TGTGCCAGTAGTATAGATAAGAACACTGAAGCTTTCTTT. This sequence joins TRBV19 and TRBJ1-1; D call uncertain. The ends were cut back, 0 bases at V and 1 base at J, with 3 bases in the middle. Germline V CDR1 and CDR2: LNHDA, SQIVND (reference sequence). CDR3 length: 13 amino acids.

CDR3: CASSSTGESNYGYTF. DNA of the CDR3: TGTGCCAGCAGCTCGACAGGGGAGTCTAACTATGGCTACACCTTC. The chain carries TRBV2 and TRBJ1-2, with TRBD1 matching over 8 bases. This CDR3 is built from 15 residues. V lost 6 bases, J lost 0 bases, and 6 bases stayed unmatched. Germline assignment: CDR1 SNHLY and CDR2 FYNNEI.

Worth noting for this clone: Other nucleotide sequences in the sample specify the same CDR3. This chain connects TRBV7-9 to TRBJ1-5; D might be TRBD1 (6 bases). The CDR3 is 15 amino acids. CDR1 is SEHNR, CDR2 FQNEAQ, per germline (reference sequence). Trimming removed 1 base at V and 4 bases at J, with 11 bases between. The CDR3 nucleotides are TGTGCCAGCAGCTTAGGGCGGCAGGGGAATCAGCCCCAGCATTTT. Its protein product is CASSLGRQGNQPQHF.

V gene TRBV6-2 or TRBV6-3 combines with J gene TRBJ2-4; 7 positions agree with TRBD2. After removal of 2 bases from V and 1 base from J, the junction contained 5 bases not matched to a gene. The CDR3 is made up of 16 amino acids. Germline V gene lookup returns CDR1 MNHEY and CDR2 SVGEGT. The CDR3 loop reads CASSYPWGGAKNIQYF. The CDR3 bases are TGTGCCAGCAGTTACCCTTGGGGGGGGGCCAAAAACATTCAGTACTTC.

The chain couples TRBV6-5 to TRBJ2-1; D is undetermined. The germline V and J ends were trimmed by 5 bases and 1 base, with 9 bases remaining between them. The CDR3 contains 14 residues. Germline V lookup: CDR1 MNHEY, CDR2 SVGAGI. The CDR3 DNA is TGTGCCAGCAGTCCTATTCGGTCCTACAATGAGCAGTTCTTC. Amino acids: CASSPIRSYNEQFF.

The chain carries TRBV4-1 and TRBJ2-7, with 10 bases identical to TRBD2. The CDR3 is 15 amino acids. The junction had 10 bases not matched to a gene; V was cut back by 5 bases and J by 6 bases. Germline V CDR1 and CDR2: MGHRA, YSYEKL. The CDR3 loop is CASSYSGGGSSEQYF. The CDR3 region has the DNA TGCGCCAGCAGCTACAGCGGGGGGGGGTCCAGCGAGCAGTACTTC.

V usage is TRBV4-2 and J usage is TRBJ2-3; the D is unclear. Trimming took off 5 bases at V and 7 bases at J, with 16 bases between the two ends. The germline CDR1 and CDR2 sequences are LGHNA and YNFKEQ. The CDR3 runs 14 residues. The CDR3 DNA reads TGTGCCAGCAGCTCACCCGAGCCACTAAATACGCAGTATTTT. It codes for CASSSPEPLNTQYF.

CDR3 nucleotide sequence: TGTGCCATCCAACCCCCAGGGGGATCCTACGAGCAGTACTTC. Translation gives CAIQPPGGSYEQYF. The rearrangement uses TRBV27 and TRBJ2-7; TRBD1 agrees at 7 bases. The CDR3 length is 14 residues. The V gene's germline CDR1 is MNHEY and CDR2 SMNVEV (reference sequence). With 10 bases clipped from V and 1 base from J, the junction kept 10 bases outside the gene matches.

CDR3 nucleotide sequence: TGTGCCAGCAGTTTGCTTGGCAGGGGTAATTCACCCCTCCACTTT. Amino acids: CASSLLGRGNSPLHF. The rearrangement links TRBV27 to TRBJ1-6, with D perhaps TRBD1 (6 bases). The CDR3 sequence is 15 residues long. Germline assignment: CDR1 MNHEY and CDR2 SMNVEV (reference sequence). The ends were cut back, 3 bases at V and 6 bases at J, with 12 bases in the middle.

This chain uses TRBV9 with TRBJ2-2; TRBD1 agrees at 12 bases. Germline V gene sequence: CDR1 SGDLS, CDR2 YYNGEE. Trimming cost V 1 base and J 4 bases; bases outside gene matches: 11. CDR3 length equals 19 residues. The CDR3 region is CASSVRSPGTGGATGELFF. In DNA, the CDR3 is TGTGCCAGCAGCGTAAGATCCCCCGGGACAGGGGGCGCCACCGGGGAGCTGTTTTTT.

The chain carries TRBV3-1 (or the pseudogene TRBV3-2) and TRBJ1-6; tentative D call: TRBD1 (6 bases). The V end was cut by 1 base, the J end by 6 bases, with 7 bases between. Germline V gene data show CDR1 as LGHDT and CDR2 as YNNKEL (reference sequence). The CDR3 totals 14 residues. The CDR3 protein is CASSQGTANSPLHF. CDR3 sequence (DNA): TGTGCCAGCAGCCAAGGGACAGCTAATTCACCCCTCCACTTT.

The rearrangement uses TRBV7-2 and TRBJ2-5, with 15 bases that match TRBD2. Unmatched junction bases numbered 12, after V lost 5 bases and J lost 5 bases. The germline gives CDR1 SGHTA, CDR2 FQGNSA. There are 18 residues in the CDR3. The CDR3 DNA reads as TGTGCCAGCAGCGACCCCGGGACTAGCGGGGGGATCGGCGAGACCCAGTACTTC. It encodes CASSDPGTSGGIGETQYF.

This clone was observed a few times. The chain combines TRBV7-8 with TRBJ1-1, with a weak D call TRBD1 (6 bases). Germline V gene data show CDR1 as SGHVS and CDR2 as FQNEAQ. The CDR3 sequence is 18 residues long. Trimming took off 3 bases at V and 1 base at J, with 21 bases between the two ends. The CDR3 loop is CASSFPRDKTSKNTEAFF. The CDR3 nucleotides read TGTGCCAGCAGCTTCCCTCGGGACAAAACCTCAAAGAACACTGAAGCTTTCTTT.

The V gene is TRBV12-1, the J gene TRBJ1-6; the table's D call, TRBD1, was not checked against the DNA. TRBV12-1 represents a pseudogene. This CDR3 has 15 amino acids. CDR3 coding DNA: TGTGCCAGCACCGCGACAGGGGGCTGTAATTCACCCCTCCACTTT. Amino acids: CASTATGGCNSPLHF.

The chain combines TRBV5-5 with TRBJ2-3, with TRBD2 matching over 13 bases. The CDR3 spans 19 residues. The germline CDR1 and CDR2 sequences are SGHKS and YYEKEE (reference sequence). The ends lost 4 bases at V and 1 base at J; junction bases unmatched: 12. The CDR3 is CASSQTLAGGLRGTDTQYF. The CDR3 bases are TGTGCCAGCAGCCAAACACTAGCGGGGGGGCTTCGGGGCACAGATACGCAGTATTTT.

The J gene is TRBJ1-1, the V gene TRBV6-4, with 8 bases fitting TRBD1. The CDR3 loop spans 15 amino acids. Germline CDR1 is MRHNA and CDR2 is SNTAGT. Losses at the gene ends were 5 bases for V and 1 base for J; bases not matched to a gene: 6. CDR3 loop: CASSPQGVGNTEAFF. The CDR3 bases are TGTGCCAGCAGTCCACAGGGGGTAGGGAACACTGAAGCTTTCTTT.

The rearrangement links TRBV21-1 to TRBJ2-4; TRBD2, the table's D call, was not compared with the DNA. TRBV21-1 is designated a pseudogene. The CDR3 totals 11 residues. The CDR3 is CASPLQGRQYF. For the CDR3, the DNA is TGTGCCAGCCCCCTCCAAGGGAGACAGTACTTC.

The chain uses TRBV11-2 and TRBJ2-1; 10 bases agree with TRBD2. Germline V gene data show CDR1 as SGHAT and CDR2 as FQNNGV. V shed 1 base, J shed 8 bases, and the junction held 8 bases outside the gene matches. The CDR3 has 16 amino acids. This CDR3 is CASSLGASGGGDEQFF. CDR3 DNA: TGTGCCAGCAGCTTAGGTGCTAGCGGGGGTGGCGATGAGCAGTTCTTC.

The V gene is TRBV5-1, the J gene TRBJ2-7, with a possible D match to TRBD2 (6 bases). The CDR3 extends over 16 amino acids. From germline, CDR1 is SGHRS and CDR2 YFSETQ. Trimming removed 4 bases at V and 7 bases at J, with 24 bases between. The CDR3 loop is CASSHGATGGPGEQYF. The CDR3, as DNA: TGCGCCAGCAGCCATGGGGCCACCGGGGGACCCGGGGAGCAGTACTTC.

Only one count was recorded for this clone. Written as DNA, the CDR3 is TGTGCCAGCAGCGAACAGGGGGGTGATCAGCCCCAGCATTTT. Translated: CASSEQGGDQPQHF. V usage is TRBV9 and J usage is TRBJ1-5; the match to TRBD1 covers 8 bases. Per the germline V gene, CDR1 is SGDLS and CDR2 is YYNGEE. V dropped 3 bases and J dropped 5; count of bases not matched to a gene: 4. The CDR3 has 14 residues.

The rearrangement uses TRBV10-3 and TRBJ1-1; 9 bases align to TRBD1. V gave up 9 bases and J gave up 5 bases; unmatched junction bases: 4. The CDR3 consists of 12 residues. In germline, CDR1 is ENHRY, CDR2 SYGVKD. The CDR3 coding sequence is TGTGCCATTACGGACAGGGGTACTGAAGCTTTCTTT. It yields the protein CAITDRGTEAFF.

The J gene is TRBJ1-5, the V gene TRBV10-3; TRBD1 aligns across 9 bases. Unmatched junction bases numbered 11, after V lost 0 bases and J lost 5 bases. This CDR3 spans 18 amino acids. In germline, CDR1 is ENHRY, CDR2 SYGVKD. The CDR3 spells CAISESPTGGRIDQPQHF. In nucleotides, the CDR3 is TGTGCCATCAGTGAGTCTCCTACAGGGGGCAGGATAGATCAGCCCCAGCATTTT.

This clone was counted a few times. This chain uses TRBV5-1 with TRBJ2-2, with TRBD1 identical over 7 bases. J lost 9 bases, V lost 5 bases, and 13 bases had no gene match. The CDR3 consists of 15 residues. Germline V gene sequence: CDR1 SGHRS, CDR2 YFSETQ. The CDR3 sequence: CASSPRDSGWRELFF. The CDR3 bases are TGCGCCAGCAGTCCCCGGGACAGTGGGTGGAGGGAGCTGTTTTTT.